The 28 T cell receptor beta chains given below trace back to one sample, sequenced in a study of blood T cell repertoires in COVID-19. Generated by immunoSEQ multiplex PCR, the TCRdb table keeps only in-frame clones and is missing some. The data contain more than 40,000 clones, roughly 89% of them singletons. Sequencing was carried out using peripheral blood. The receptor set was obtained from a man older than 75 with acute or convalescent COVID-19.

The J gene is TRBJ1-1, the V gene TRBV19; 8 bases are shared with TRBD1. Germline CDR1 reads LNHDA; CDR2 reads SQIVND (reference sequence). The CDR3 length is 14 residues. Unmatched junction bases numbered 7, after V lost 5 bases and J lost 5 bases. The CDR3 bases are TGTGCCAGTAGTGCCCCCAGGGGGCGGACTGAAGCTTTCTTT. Its translation: CASSAPRGRTEAFF.

On this clone itself: The final CDR3 position lacks the conserved phenylalanine or tryptophan, pointing to a likely read error. No DNA is shown, since the ends of the CDR3 on it are uncertain; the CDR3 is the one TCRdb lists. J is TRBJ2-7 and V is TRBV2; the D segment call TRBD1 is taken from the table without a DNA check. The CDR3 has 13 amino acids, counting both end residues. Germline CDR1 reads SNHLY; CDR2 reads FYNNEI. CDR3 loop: CASMQDRADPSSI.

V and J are TRBV30 and TRBJ1-5; 7 bases fit TRBD1. The germline gives CDR1 GTSNPN, CDR2 SVGIG (reference sequence). Trimming at V came to 4 bases and at J to 5 bases, leaving 8 bases not matched to a gene. The CDR3 runs 14 residues. CDR3 coding DNA: TGTGCCTGGACAAAACAGGGGTTGGATCAGCCCCAGCATTTT. Residues: CAWTKQGLDQPQHF.

The gene calls are TRBV19 and TRBJ2-3; 11 bases map to TRBD2. CDR1 is LNHDA, CDR2 SQIVND, per germline (reference sequence). This CDR3 has 18 residues. V trimming: 5 bases; J trimming: 0 bases; junction bases outside the gene matches: 10. DNA for the CDR3: TGTGCCAGTAGTCTGCCGGGTAGCGGGGGGGCTAGCACAGATACGCAGTATTTT. As protein: CASSLPGSGGASTDTQYF.

The CDR3 sequence is CATSDSGQGLLANYGYTF. CDR3 nucleotides: TGTGCCACCAGTGATTCAGGACAGGGATTATTAGCTAACTATGGCTACACCTTC. This chain joins TRBV24-1 and TRBJ1-2, with TRBD1 matching over 8 bases. The J segment lost 0 bases and the V segment lost 2 bases, leaving 10 bases of the junction unmatched. CDR1 is KGHDR, CDR2 SFDVKD, per germline. The CDR3 is made up of 18 amino acids.

The V call is TRBV6-5, the J call TRBJ2-1; D might be TRBD2 (7 bases). The length of the CDR3 is 16 residues. The V and J ends lost 4 bases and 4 bases respectively, with 17 bases between them. The germline CDR1 and CDR2 sequences are MNHEY and SVGAGI. The CDR3 DNA follows: TGTGCCAGCAGTTCCGGGGGGCCTTTTGCTTACAATGAGCAGTTCTTC. This sequence encodes CASSSGGPFAYNEQFF.

The genes are TRBV27 and TRBJ2-3, with D tentatively TRBD1 (6 bases). CDR3 size: 15 residues. The germline V and J ends were trimmed by 5 bases and 2 bases, with 14 bases remaining between them. Germline-derived CDR1 and CDR2 are MNHEY and SMNVEV (reference sequence). CDR3 sequence (DNA): TGTGCCAGCAGTATAGGACAGCAAGTCACAGATACGCAGTATTTT. This translates into CASSIGQQVTDTQYF.

The chain joins TRBV5-4 to TRBJ2-1; 10 bases agree with TRBD2. The J segment lost 10 bases and the V segment lost 1 base, leaving 8 bases of the junction unmatched. From germline, CDR1 is SGHNT and CDR2 YYREEE (reference sequence). This CDR3 region has 15 residues. The CDR3 protein is CASSLNPSGGEEQFF. Written as DNA, the CDR3 is TGTGCCAGCAGCTTGAACCCTAGCGGGGGAGAGGAGCAGTTCTTC. The entire variable domain, with the rest obtained from reference TRBV5-4 and TRBJ2-1, is as follows: ETGVTQSPTHLIKTRGQQVTLRCSSQSGHNTVSWYQQALGQGPQFIFQYYREEENGRGNFPPRFSGLQFPNYSSELNVNALELDDSALYLCASSLNPSGGEEQFFGPGTRLTVL.

In regard to this clone: The sample holds other DNA sequences that translate to the same CDR3. This sequence joins TRBV5-1 and TRBJ1-5; D unresolved. V was cut by 0 bases and J by 4 bases, with 5 bases left in between. Per germline, CDR1 SGHRS and CDR2 YFSETQ. This CDR3 contains 13 residues. The CDR3, as DNA: TGCGCCAGCAGCTTGGGACTAAATCAGCCCCAGCATTTT. Translation: CASSLGLNQPQHF.

The chain links TRBV13 to TRBJ1-6; TRBD1 aligns across 8 bases. The trim removed 0 bases at V and 7 bases at J, leaving 2 bases unmatched. The CDR3 totals 15 residues. The germline CDR1 and CDR2 sequences are PRHDT and FYEKMQ (reference sequence). CDR3 region: CASSLGQGGNSPLHF. The CDR3 DNA follows: TGTGCCAGCAGCTTAGGACAGGGGGGGAATTCACCCCTCCACTTT.

This chain uses TRBV6-1 with TRBJ2-7; D may be TRBD1 or TRBD2 (5 bases each). Looked up from germline, CDR1 is MNHNS and CDR2 is SASEGT. The CDR3 length is 17 residues. With 10 bases removed from V and 1 base from J, the gap between germline ends came to 26 bases. This CDR3 is CATRERSVGLQSYEQYF. DNA of the CDR3: TGTGCCACCAGGGAAAGAAGTGTCGGACTTCAGTCCTACGAGCAGTACTTC.

The V and J genes are TRBV12-3 or TRBV12-4 and TRBJ2-1; no clear D. The ends were cut back, 6 bases at V and 10 bases at J, with 13 bases in the middle. CDR3 length equals 12 residues. The CDR3 protein is CASRAPGTEQFF. The CDR3 DNA reads TGTGCCAGCAGAGCCCCAGGTACCGAGCAGTTCTTC.

This sequence joins TRBV30 and TRBJ1-2; the match to TRBD1 covers 7 bases. CDR3 length: 17 amino acids. Losses at the gene ends were 4 bases for V and 5 bases for J; bases not matched to a gene: 19. Germline V CDR1 and CDR2: GTSNPN, SVGIG (reference sequence). The CDR3 region is CAWKRVGRGVNVYGYTF. CDR3 in DNA: TGTGCCTGGAAAAGGGTGGGCAGGGGGGTCAATGTTTATGGCTACACCTTC.

The sample holds one count of this clone. The chain recombines TRBV6-5 with TRBJ1-3; the D gene is possibly TRBD1 (5 bases). Germline V lookup: CDR1 MNHEY, CDR2 SVGAGI. The CDR3 length is 16 residues. V was pared by 6 bases and J by 0 bases, with 15 bases between. CDR3 in amino acids: CASSYRGSLSGNTIYF. The CDR3 DNA sequence: TGTGCCAGCAGCTACCGGGGGTCCCTCTCTGGAAACACCATATATTTT.

The chain joins TRBV7-2 to TRBJ1-5; a possible D gene is TRBD1 (6 bases). CDR1 and CDR2 from the germline V gene are SGHTA and FQGNSA. The CDR3 runs to 17 residues. With 1 base removed from V and 6 bases from J, the gap between germline ends came to 19 bases. The CDR3 is CASSLVGVGAAGQPQHF. In DNA form, the CDR3 reads TGTGCCAGCAGCTTAGTGGGGGTGGGGGCGGCTGGTCAGCCCCAGCATTTT.

This clone has only one observation. The CDR3 is CASREINEQFF. Written as DNA, the CDR3 is TGCGCCAGCAGAGAGATAAATGAGCAGTTCTTC. The J gene is TRBJ2-1, the V gene TRBV5-1; no firm D call. Germline-derived CDR1 and CDR2 are SGHRS and YFSETQ. The CDR3 extends over 11 amino acids. The V end lost 5 bases, the J end lost 7 bases, and 7 bases lay between the germline ends.

The V gene is TRBV12-3 or TRBV12-4, the J gene TRBJ1-2; 9 bases align to TRBD1. This CDR3 comprises 13 residues. V lost 5 bases and J lost 3; bases outside the gene matches: 1. CDR3 in DNA: TGTGCCAGCAGTCGGACAGGGGACTATGGCTACACCTTC. The encoded protein is CASSRTGDYGYTF.

The chain carries TRBV5-5 and TRBJ1-3, with TRBD1 matching over 9 bases. V was pared by 3 bases and J by 1 base, with 5 bases of the junction left unmatched. This CDR3 contains 16 residues. Looked up from germline, CDR1 is SGHKS and CDR2 is YYEKEE (reference sequence). CDR3 sequence (DNA): TGTGCCAGCAGCTCCCGGGACAGGGTATCTGGAAACACCATATATTTT. Residues: CASSSRDRVSGNTIYF.

This rearrangement joins TRBV7-9 to TRBJ2-1, with 14 bases that match TRBD2. The CDR3 length is 15 residues. Per germline, CDR1 SEHNR and CDR2 FQNEAQ (reference sequence). The trim removed 5 bases at V and 8 bases at J, leaving 5 bases unmatched. The CDR3 here is CASSLGLAGADEQFF. The CDR3, as DNA: TGTGCCAGCAGCCTGGGACTAGCGGGGGCTGATGAGCAGTTCTTC.

The chain couples TRBV28 to TRBJ1-1; perhaps TRBD1 as D (5 bases). Germline assignment: CDR1 MDHEN and CDR2 SYDVKM. Trimming pared 6 bases from V and 12 bases from J, leaving 14 bases between. This CDR3 is 11 amino acids long. CDR3 sequence (DNA): TGTGCCAGCAGCCCATACAGGAATCCTTTCTTT. Its translation is CASSPYRNPFF. The variable domain in full, completed from reference TRBV28 and TRBJ1-1, reads DVKVTQSSRYLVKRTGEKVFLECVQDMDHENMFWYRQDPGLGLRLIYFSYDVKMKEKGDIPEGYSVSREKKERFSLILESASTNQTSMYLCASSPYRNPFFGQGTRLTVV.

The chain joins TRBV30 to TRBJ2-1, with TRBD2 identical over 12 bases. Germline-derived CDR1 and CDR2 are GTSNPN and SVGIG (reference sequence). The CDR3 contains 12 residues. V was clipped by 4 bases and J by 10 bases; unmatched bases: 2. The CDR3 region has the DNA TGTGCCTGGACTAGCGGGGGGGTAGAGCAGTTCTTC. This encodes CAWTSGGVEQFF.

The count of this clone is one. The CDR3 sequence: CASSLLRPPGSYEQYF. The CDR3 DNA follows: TGTGCCAGCAGTCTATTGCGTCCCCCGGGATCCTACGAGCAGTACTTC. The chain recombines TRBV27 with TRBJ2-7; D is perhaps TRBD2 (5 bases). The CDR3 covers 16 residues. The germline V gene encodes CDR1 MNHEY and CDR2 SMNVEV (reference sequence). Trimming cost V 5 bases and J 1 base, with 18 bases left between them.

This rearrangement joins TRBV2 to TRBJ2-3; a possible D gene is TRBD1 (5 bases). CDR1 and CDR2 (germline): SNHLY, FYNNEI. This CDR3 region has 14 residues. Trimming removed 3 bases at V and 3 bases at J, with 10 bases between. The CDR3 DNA reads TGTGCCAGCAGTGACAGGGTCACAACAGATACGCAGTATTTT. The encoded protein is CASSDRVTTDTQYF.

V usage is TRBV5-1 and J usage is TRBJ2-7; D is uncertain. Germline V gene lookup returns CDR1 SGHRS and CDR2 YFSETQ. Trimming cost V 2 bases and J 2 bases, with 11 bases left between them. The CDR3 has 14 residues. The CDR3 DNA is TGCGCCAGCAGCTTACCTGAGCTGCCCTACGAGCAGTACTTC. It is translated as CASSLPELPYEQYF.

This chain joins TRBV6-4 and TRBJ2-2, with D possibly matching TRBD2 (7 bases). Germline V CDR1 and CDR2: MRHNA, SNTAGT. With 3 bases removed from V and 3 bases from J, the gap between germline ends came to 8 bases. The CDR3 consists of 14 residues. CDR3 sequence (DNA): TGTGCCAGCAGTGAAGGGGGGGACACCGGGGAGCTGTTTTTT. Its translation: CASSEGGDTGELFF.

The chain uses TRBV5-4 and TRBJ2-7, with D tentatively TRBD2 (6 bases). This CDR3 contains 14 residues. V lost 5 bases and J lost 0, with 12 bases in between. In germline, CDR1 is SGHNT, CDR2 YYREEE (reference sequence). The CDR3 spells CASRGGLSSYEQYF. CDR3 DNA sequence: TGTGCCAGCAGGGGAGGTCTTAGCTCCTACGAGCAGTACTTC.

V is TRBV5-1 and J is TRBJ2-1, with D unresolved. The ends were cut back, 3 bases at V and 1 base at J, with 11 bases in the middle. The germline CDR1 and CDR2 sequences are SGHRS and YFSETQ. The CDR3 has 15 amino acids. DNA for the CDR3: TGCGCCAGCAGCTATATTCCTCTATCCTACAATGAGCAGTTCTTC. Its protein is CASSYIPLSYNEQFF. Variable domain in full (rest from reference TRBV5-1 and TRBJ2-1): KAGVTQTPRYLIKTRGQQVTLSCSPISGHRSVSWYQQTPGQGLQFLFEYFSETQRNKGNFPGRFSGRQFSNSRSEMNVSTLELGDSALYLCASSYIPLSYNEQFFGPGTRLTVL.

The chain recombines TRBV30 with TRBJ2-3; tentatively, D is TRBD2 (5 bases). V was shortened by 2 bases and J by 6 bases, with 6 bases between the two germline ends. This CDR3 has 11 amino acids. Germline CDR1 reads GTSNPN; CDR2 reads SVGIG (reference sequence). The CDR3 loop reads CAWSPGDTQYF. DNA for the CDR3: TGTGCCTGGAGTCCGGGGGATACGCAGTATTTT.